The TCR beta chain under discussion was sequenced for a study of cytomegalovirus exposure and HLA in healthy donors. Study as a whole: Drawn from HLA-typed donors, 80 million to 100 million unique TCRs were held in an early data release.

The PCR employed 60 Vbeta primers together with 13 Jbeta primers. TCRdb keeps only in-frame clones here, not all; method: immunoSEQ multiplex PCR. The repertoire holds roughly 130,000 clones, roughly 70% seen once, with over 2% in the top ten. The CDR3 has 15 amino acids. Trimming removed 1 base from V and 5 bases from J, with 9 bases in between. Germline V gene lookup returns CDR1 LGHNA and CDR2 YSLEER. Points on this clone: Its antigen remains unidentified.

Findings of the study overall: When analyzed later, the rates of TCR association showed variation by HLA locus, with DRB1 the most and HLA-C the fewest.

This chain links TRBV4-3 with TRBJ1-6; D may be TRBD1 (5 bases). Sequenced input: PBMCs. The receptor was isolated from a woman in her forties in good health and CMV-seropositive. CDR3 sequence reads: CASSQGTTNNSPLHF. Written as DNA, the CDR3 is TGCGCCAGCAGCCAAGGGACAACCAATAATTCACCCCTCCACTTT.